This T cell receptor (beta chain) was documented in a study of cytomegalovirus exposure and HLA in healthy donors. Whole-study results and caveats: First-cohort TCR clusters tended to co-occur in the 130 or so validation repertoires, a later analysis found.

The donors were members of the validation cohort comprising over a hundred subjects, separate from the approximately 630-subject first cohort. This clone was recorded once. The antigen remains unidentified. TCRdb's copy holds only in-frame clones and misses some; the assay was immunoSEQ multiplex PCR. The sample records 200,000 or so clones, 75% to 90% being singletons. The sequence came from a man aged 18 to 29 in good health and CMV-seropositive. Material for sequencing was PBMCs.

Written as DNA, the CDR3 is TGTGCCAGCAGCGTGGGCCTAGGGGTTAATGAGCAGTTCTTC. This codes for CASSVGLGVNEQFF. The rearrangement joins TRBV9 to TRBJ2-1, with D possibly TRBD1 on 5 matching bases. The CDR3 spans 14 residues. The germline gives CDR1 SGDLS, CDR2 YYNGEE. V lost 2 bases and J lost 7, with 13 bases in between.